The following is a T cell receptor beta chain sequence with its context. The record originates from a study of blood T cell repertoires in COVID-19. Trimming cost V 3 bases and J 6 bases, with 6 bases left between them. The CDR3 spans 13 residues. Germline CDR1 reads MRHNA; CDR2 reads SNTAGT. Here immunoSEQ multiplex PCR was the method, and the copy in TCRdb shows in-frame clones only, minus some. The sample consists of 250,000 to 350,000 clones, around 87% of them appearing once. The sample was peripheral blood. The receptor was isolated from a woman in her twenties or thirties who had recovered from COVID-19. This sequence joins TRBV6-4 and TRBJ1-6; D uncertain. The DNA of the CDR3 is TGTGCCAGCAGTGAACAGTCTAATTCACCCCTCCACTTT. Amino acid sequence: CASSEQSNSPLHF.